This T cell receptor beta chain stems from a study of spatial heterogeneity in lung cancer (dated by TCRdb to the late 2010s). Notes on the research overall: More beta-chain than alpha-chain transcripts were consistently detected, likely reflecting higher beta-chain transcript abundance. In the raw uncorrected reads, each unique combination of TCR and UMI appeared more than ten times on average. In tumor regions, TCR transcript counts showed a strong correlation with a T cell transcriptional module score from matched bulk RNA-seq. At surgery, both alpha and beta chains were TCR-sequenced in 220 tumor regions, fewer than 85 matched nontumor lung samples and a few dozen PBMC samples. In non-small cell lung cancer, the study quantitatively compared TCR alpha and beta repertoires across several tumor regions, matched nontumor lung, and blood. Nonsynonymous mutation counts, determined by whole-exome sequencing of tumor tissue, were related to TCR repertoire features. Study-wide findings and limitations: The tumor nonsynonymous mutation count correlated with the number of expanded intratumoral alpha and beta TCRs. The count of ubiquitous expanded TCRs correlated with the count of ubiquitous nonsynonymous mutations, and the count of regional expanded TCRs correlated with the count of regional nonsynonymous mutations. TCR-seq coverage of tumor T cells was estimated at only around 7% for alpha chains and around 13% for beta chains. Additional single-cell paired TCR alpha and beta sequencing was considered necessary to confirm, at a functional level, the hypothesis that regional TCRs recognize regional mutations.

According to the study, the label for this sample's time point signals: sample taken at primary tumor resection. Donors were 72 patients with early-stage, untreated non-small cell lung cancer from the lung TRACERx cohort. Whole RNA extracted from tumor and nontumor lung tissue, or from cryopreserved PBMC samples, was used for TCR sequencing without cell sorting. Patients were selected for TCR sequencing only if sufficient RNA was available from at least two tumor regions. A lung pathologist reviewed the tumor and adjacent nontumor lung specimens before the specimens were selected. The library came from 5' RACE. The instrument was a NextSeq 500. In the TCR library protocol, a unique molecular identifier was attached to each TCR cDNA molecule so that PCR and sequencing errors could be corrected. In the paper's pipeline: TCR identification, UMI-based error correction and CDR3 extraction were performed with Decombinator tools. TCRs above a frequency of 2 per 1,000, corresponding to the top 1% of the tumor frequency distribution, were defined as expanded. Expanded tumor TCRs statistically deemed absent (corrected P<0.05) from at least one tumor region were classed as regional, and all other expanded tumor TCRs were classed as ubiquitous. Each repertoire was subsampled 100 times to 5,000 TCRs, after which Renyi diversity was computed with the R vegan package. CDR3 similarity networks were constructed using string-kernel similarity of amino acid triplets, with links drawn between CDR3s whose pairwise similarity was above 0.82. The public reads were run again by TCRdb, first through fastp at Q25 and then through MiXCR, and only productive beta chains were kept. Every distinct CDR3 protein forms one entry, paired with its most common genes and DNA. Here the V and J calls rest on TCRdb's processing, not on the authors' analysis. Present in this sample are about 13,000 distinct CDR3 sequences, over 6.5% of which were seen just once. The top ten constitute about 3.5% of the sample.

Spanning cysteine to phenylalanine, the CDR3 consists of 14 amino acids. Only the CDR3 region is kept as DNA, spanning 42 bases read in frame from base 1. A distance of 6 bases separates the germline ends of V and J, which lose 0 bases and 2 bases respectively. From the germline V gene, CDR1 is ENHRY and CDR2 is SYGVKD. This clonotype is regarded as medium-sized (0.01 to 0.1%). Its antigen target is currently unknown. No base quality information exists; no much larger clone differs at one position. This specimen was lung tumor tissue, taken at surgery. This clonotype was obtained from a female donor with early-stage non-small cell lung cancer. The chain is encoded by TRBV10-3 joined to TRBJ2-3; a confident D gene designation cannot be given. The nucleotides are TGTGCCATCAGTGAGTCAACCCTCACAGATACGCAGTATTTT. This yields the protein CAISESTLTDTQYF.